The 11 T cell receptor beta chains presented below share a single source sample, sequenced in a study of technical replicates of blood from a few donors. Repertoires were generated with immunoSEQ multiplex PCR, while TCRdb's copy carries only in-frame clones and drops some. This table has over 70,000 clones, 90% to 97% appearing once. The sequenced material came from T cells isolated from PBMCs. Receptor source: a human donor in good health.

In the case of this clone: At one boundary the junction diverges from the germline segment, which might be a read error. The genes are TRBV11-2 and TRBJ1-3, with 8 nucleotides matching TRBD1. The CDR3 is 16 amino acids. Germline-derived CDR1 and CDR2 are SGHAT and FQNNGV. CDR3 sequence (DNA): TGTGCCAGCAGCCTAGACAGGGGTAGCACTGGAAACACCATATATTTT. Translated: CASSLDRGSTGNTIYF.

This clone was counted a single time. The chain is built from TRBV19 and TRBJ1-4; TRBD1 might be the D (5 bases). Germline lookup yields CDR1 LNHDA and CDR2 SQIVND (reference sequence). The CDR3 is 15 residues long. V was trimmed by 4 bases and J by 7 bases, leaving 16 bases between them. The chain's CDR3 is CASSKLQEFREKLFF. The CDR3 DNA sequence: TGTGCCAGTAGTAAACTACAGGAGTTTCGTGAAAAACTGTTTTTT.

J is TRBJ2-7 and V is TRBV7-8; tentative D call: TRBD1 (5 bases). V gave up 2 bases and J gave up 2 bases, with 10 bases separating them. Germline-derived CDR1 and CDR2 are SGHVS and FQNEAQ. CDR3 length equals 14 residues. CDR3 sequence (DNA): TGTGCCAGCAGCTTACAGGACATTCCCTACGAGCAGTACTTC. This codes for CASSLQDIPYEQYF.

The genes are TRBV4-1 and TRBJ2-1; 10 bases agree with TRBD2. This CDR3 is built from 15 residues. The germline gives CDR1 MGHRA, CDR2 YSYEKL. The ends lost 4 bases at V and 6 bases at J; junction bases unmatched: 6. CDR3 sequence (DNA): TGCGCCAGCAGCCCAATGGGACTAGCGCCCAATGAGCAGTTCTTC. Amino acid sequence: CASSPMGLAPNEQFF.

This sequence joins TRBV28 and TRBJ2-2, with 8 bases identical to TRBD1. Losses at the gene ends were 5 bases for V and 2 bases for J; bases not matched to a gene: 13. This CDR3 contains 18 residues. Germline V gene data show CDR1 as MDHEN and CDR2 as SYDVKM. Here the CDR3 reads CASSPGGFVARNTGELFF. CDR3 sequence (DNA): TGTGCCAGCAGTCCAGGGGGCTTTGTCGCGAGAAACACCGGGGAGCTGTTTTTT.

CDR3 nucleotide sequence: TGTGCCAGCAGCCCCGAGGGGACAGGGGACAAATTCTACGAGCAGTACTTC. This sequence encodes CASSPEGTGDKFYEQYF. The chain carries TRBV5-5 and TRBJ2-7; 10 bases are shared with TRBD1. Germline-derived CDR1 and CDR2 are SGHKS and YYEKEE (reference sequence). After removal of 4 bases from V and 3 bases from J, the junction contained 13 bases not matched to a gene. The CDR3 covers 17 residues.

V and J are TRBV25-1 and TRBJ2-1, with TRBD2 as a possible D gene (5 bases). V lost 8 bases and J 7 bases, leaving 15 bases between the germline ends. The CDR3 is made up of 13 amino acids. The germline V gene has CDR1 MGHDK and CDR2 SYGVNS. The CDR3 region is CASRRLTGNEQFF. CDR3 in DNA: TGTGCCAGCCGGCGCCTCACGGGGAATGAGCAGTTCTTC.

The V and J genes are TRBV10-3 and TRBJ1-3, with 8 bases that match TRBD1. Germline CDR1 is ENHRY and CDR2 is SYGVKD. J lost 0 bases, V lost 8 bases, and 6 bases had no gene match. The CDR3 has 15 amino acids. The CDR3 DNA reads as TGTGCCATCGGCAGGGACAGGACCTCTGGAAACACCATATATTTT. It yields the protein CAIGRDRTSGNTIYF.

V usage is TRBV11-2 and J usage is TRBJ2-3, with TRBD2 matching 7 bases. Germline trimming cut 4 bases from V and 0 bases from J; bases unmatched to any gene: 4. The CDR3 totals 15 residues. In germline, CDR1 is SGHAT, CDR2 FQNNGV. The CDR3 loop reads CASSSSGESTDTQYF. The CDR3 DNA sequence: TGTGCCAGCAGCTCGAGCGGGGAAAGCACAGATACGCAGTATTTT.

The CDR3 DNA reads as TGTGCCAGCAGCTTGGCCACAGGACACAATCAGCCCCAGCATTTT. Amino acid sequence: CASSLATGHNQPQHF. J is TRBJ1-5 and V is TRBV5-6, with a weak D call TRBD1 (5 bases). Trimming stripped 0 bases from V and 3 bases from J, with 10 bases between. In germline, CDR1 is SGHDT, CDR2 YYEEEE. The CDR3 runs 15 residues.

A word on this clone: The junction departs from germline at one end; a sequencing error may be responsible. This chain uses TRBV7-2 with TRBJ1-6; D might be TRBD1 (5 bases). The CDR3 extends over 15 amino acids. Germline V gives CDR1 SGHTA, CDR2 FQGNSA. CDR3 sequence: CASRLDSSYNSPLHF. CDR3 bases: TGTGCCAGCAGATTAGACAGCTCCTATAATTCACCCCTCCACTTT.